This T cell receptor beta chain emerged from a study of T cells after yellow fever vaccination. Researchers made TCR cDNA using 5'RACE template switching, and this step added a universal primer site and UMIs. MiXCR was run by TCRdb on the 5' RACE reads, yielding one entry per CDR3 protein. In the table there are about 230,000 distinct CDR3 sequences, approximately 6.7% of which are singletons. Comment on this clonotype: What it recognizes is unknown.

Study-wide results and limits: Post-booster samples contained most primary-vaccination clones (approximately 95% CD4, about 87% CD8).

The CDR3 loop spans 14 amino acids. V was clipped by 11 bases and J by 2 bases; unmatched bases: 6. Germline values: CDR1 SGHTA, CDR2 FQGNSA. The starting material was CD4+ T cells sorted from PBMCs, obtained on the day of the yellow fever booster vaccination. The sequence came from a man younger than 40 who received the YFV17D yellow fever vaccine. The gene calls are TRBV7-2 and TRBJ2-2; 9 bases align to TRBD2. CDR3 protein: CAGTSGPNTGELFF. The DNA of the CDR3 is TGTGCCGGAACTAGCGGGCCAAACACCGGGGAGCTGTTTTTT.